This TCR beta chain was identified in a study of lymphopenia after photon versus proton radiotherapy (dated by TCRdb to about 2019). For context, the study as a whole: In patients with gastrointestinal tumors who developed high-grade lymphopenia, the study compared the immunological effects of photon radiation therapy with those of proton radiation therapy. A cohort of under 25 patients with gastrointestinal tumors who received either photon or proton therapy and subsequently developed lymphopenia was included. The study was designed to characterize how the impact on the immune system differs between the two radiation modalities.

Study-wide conclusions, independent of this receptor: After the lymphocyte count nadir, repertoires from photon-treated patients showed oligoclonal expansion, particularly of CD8+ Temra cells, and this expansion drove the decline in diversity. Relative stability during treatment was observed in proton-treated patients, whereas loss of naive T cells and TCR diversity and gain of effector/memory populations were observed in photon-treated patients. Across the cohort, an inverse correlation was found between a larger post-nadir drop in TCR diversity and overall survival time among patients who died. The survival association was assessed only in patients who died, and the authors presented better survival with proton therapy as a possibility rather than a demonstrated result.

From a lookup of the germline V gene, CDR1 and CDR2 are SQVTM and ANQGSEA. V is cut back by 6 bases and J by 4 bases, with 9 bases in the junction unmatched. The CDR3 runs 14 residues from the cysteine to the phenylalanine. Only the CDR3 DNA stays, 42 bases, in frame from base 1. This clone was recorded only once. Its antigen is still unknown. No clone much larger than this one lies a single base away; base qualities are absent. Library preparation employed the immunoSEQ multiplex PCR assay. T cell repertoires were profiled by deep sequencing of rearranged TCR beta loci, alongside multiparametric flow cytometry. What TCRdb holds here is the immuneACCESS table cut down to in-frame rearrangements. Part of the clones is not present; checked against another copy, under half of the missing clones reflect an unresolved V gene, and the others are unexplained. The sample table lists some 16,000 clones, about 88% of them with a count of one. Clones ranked in the top ten supply 45% to 60% of the sample.

The V and J segments used are TRBV29-1 and TRBJ1-3; the junction holds 7 bases that match TRBD1. This specimen consisted of peripheral blood, obtained from a patient treated with proton-based radiotherapy. The sequence came from a woman between 55 and 75 years old with cholangiocarcinoma. Some clones in this sample may be carry-over from other donors' samples. The nucleotides are TGCAGCGTGACGGGACAGCCGGAGGGAAACACCATATATTTT. It translates to CSVTGQPEGNTIYF.